This TCR beta chain was sequenced for a study of T cells in Graves' hyperthyroidism and ophthalmopathy. Germline V gives CDR1 MGHRA, CDR2 YSYEKL. J lost 6 bases, V lost 5 bases, and 7 bases had no gene match. The length of the CDR3 is 14 residues. This clonotype was seen more than once but under ten times. Amplification of TCR beta CDR3 regions was performed using RNA transcripts as template. In the first-round RT-PCR of the TCR CDR3, the HTBI primer set was used. In TCRdb, the multiplex PCR reads were re-called with MiXCR into one record per CDR3 protein. Of about 350,000 distinct CDR3 sequences listed, roughly 14% are singletons.

This TCR was recovered from a woman under 40 with Graves' hyperthyroidism. Input material: blood. J is TRBJ2-4 and V is TRBV4-1, with 7 positions matching TRBD1. DNA for the CDR3: TGCGCCAGCAGCGAAGGACAGGTCGGAAACATTCAGTACTTC. The encoded protein is CASSEGQVGNIQYF.